Below are 2 T cell receptor beta chains sequenced from a single sample in a study of a mutant IDH1 vaccine in newly diagnosed glioma. Profiling relied on immunoSEQ multiplex PCR, and the TCRdb table lists in-frame clones only, not all of them. The sample lists about 40,000 clones; 90% to 95% were seen once. Antigen specificity for these receptors is unknown. The time point was: week 5, during vaccination. The content of each vaccine dose was 300 ug of mutant IDH1 20-mer peptide, and topical imiquimod accompanied it. Sequenced material: PBMCs, taken from a glioma patient whose treatment included an IDH1 peptide vaccine. Receptor source: a man aged 50 or older with glioma.

The rearrangement joins TRBV10-3 to TRBJ1-2; 7 bases match TRBD1. Germline V lookup: CDR1 ENHRY, CDR2 SYGVKD. This CDR3 spans 12 amino acids. CDR3 amino acids: CAIQGEDYGYTF. DNA for the CDR3: TGTGCGATCCAGGGGGAGGACTATGGCTACACCTTC.

CDR3 region: CASSLGEREAQYF. CDR3 DNA sequence: TGCGCCAGCAGCTTGGGGGAACGTGAGGCCCAGTACTTC. V gene TRBV5-1 combines with J gene TRBJ2-5; D not resolved. Trimming removed 0 bases at V and 9 bases at J, with 12 bases between. CDR3 length equals 13 residues. CDR1 is SGHRS and CDR2 is YFSETQ in the germline V gene.